These T cell receptor beta chains were read from a single sample in a study of blood T cells in healthy people across ages. TCRdb passed the 5' RACE reads through MiXCR, listing each CDR3 protein once. This table has 1.5 million to 2 million distinct CDR3 sequences, 49% appearing once. The source material was blood. The receptors were gathered from a woman aged 40 to 50 in good health. Both conserved end residues are part of each CDR3. A D gene is named only where the DNA matches it firmly. The size of a clone is reported for some rows only, either as once, few or many, or as a class for expanded clones.

v_call: TRBV7-2
clone_size: once
j_call: TRBJ2-3
d_call: TRBD1
cdr3_aa: CASSLIDRGGEDTQYF
cdr3_nt: TGTGCCAGCAGCTTAATCGACAGGGGCGGGGAAGATACGCAGTATTTT

v_call: TRBV7-2
clone_size: .
j_call: TRBJ2-5
d_call: TRBD2
cdr3_aa: CASSLAQAGGLGEQYF
cdr3_nt: TGTGCCAGCAGCTTAGCGCAGGCGGGGGGGCTCGGTGAGCAGTACTTC

v_call: TRBV28
clone_size: few
j_call: TRBJ1-6
d_call: .
cdr3_aa: CASSLSQNSPLHF
cdr3_nt: TGTGCCAGCAGTTTATCTCAGAATTCACCCCTCCACTTT

v_call: TRBV7-9
clone_size: few
j_call: TRBJ2-5
d_call: .
cdr3_aa: CASSFVGEWVGETQYF
cdr3_nt: TGTGCCAGCAGCTTCGTTGGCGAGTGGGTAGGAGAGACCCAGTACTTC

v_call: TRBV7-7
clone_size: .
j_call: TRBJ2-5
d_call: .
cdr3_aa: CASSSTEGQETQYF
cdr3_nt: TGTGCTAGCAGCTCGACCGAGGGGCAAGAGACCCAGTACTTC

v_call: TRBV29-1
clone_size: .
j_call: TRBJ2-5
d_call: .
cdr3_aa: CSVAGPREQYF
cdr3_nt: TGCAGCGTTGCAGGGCCCCGGGAGCAGTACTTC

v_call: TRBV5-6
clone_size: .
j_call: TRBJ1-2
d_call: TRBD1
cdr3_aa: CASSWDRGNRYTF
cdr3_nt: TGTGCCAGCAGCTGGGACAGGGGCAATCGCTACACCTTC

v_call: TRBV4-1
clone_size: few
j_call: TRBJ1-2
d_call: .
cdr3_aa: CASSQEEGDYGYTF
cdr3_nt: TGCGCCAGCAGCCAAGAAGAAGGGGACTATGGCTACACCTTC

v_call: TRBV29-1
clone_size: many
j_call: TRBJ2-7
d_call: .
cdr3_aa: CSVGVNEQYF
cdr3_nt: TGCAGCGTGGGAGTTAACGAGCAGTACTTC

v_call: TRBV7-8
clone_size: .
j_call: TRBJ2-7
d_call: .
cdr3_aa: CASSGAKYEQYF
cdr3_nt: TGTGCCAGCAGCGGAGCAAAATACGAGCAGTACTTC

v_call: TRBV7-9
clone_size: .
j_call: TRBJ2-7
d_call: .
cdr3_aa: CASSIGVSLNYEQYF
cdr3_nt: TGTGCCAGCAGCATCGGGGTTAGTTTGAACTACGAGCAGTACTTC

v_call: TRBV3-1
clone_size: .
j_call: TRBJ2-5
d_call: .
cdr3_aa: CASSPREELQETQYF
cdr3_nt: TGTGCCAGCAGCCCACGGGAAGAACTCCAAGAGACCCAGTACTTC

v_call: TRBV7-9
clone_size: .
j_call: TRBJ2-5
d_call: .
cdr3_aa: CASSLGGSPRETQYF
cdr3_nt: TGTGCCAGCAGCTTAGGAGGGTCACCCAGGGAGACCCAGTACTTC

v_call: TRBV4-3
clone_size: few
j_call: TRBJ2-7
d_call: .
cdr3_aa: CASSRKDGGSDYEQYF
cdr3_nt: TGCGCCAGCAGCCGCAAGGACGGAGGTAGTGACTACGAGCAGTACTTC

v_call: TRBV6-6
clone_size: .
j_call: TRBJ2-3
d_call: TRBD2
cdr3_aa: CASMSQSGGAVDTQYF
cdr3_nt: TGTGCCAGCATGAGTCAGAGCGGGGGGGCGGTAGATACGCAGTATTTT

v_call: TRBV12-3/TRBV12-4
clone_size: .
j_call: TRBJ2-3
d_call: .
cdr3_aa: CASSFALQSSTDTQYF
cdr3_nt: TGTGCCAGCAGTTTTGCGTTACAATCTAGCACAGATACGCAGTATTTT

v_call: TRBV6-5
clone_size: .
j_call: TRBJ2-7
d_call: .
cdr3_aa: CASSYDRFSYEQYF
cdr3_nt: TGTGCCAGCAGTTATGACCGATTCTCCTACGAGCAGTACTTC

v_call: TRBV7-2
clone_size: few
j_call: TRBJ1-6
d_call: TRBD1
cdr3_aa: CASSRDSSYNSPLHF
cdr3_nt: TGTGCCAGCAGCCGGGACAGCTCCTATAATTCACCCCTCCACTTT

v_call: TRBV12-3/TRBV12-4
clone_size: .
j_call: TRBJ1-2
d_call: .
cdr3_aa: CASSLSALRGWDGYTF
cdr3_nt: TGTGCCAGCAGTTTATCCGCTTTAAGAGGGTGGGATGGCTACACCTTC

v_call: TRBV6-1
clone_size: .
j_call: TRBJ2-1
d_call: TRBD2
cdr3_aa: CASSEPPSIAGASNEQFF
cdr3_nt: TGTGCCAGCAGTGAACCCCCCTCGATAGCGGGGGCCAGTAATGAGCAGTTCTTC

v_call: TRBV28
clone_size: .
j_call: TRBJ2-1
d_call: .
cdr3_aa: CASGTRRPNEQFF
cdr3_nt: TGTGCCAGCGGGACTCGCAGACCAAATGAGCAGTTCTTC

v_call: TRBV20-1
clone_size: .
j_call: TRBJ2-7
d_call: TRBD2
cdr3_aa: CSAYRPVAGAYEQYF
cdr3_nt: TGCAGTGCGTATCGGCCGGTGGCGGGGGCCTACGAGCAGTACTTC

v_call: TRBV11-2
clone_size: .
j_call: TRBJ2-3
d_call: .
cdr3_aa: CASSQRRSSTDTQYF
cdr3_nt: TGTGCCAGCAGCCAAAGACGTTCTAGCACAGATACGCAGTATTTT

v_call: TRBV5-1
clone_size: few
j_call: TRBJ1-2
d_call: .
cdr3_aa: CASSLEAGVYGYTF
cdr3_nt: TGCGCCAGCAGCTTGGAGGCAGGGGTCTATGGCTACACCTTC

v_call: TRBV7-2
clone_size: .
j_call: TRBJ2-6
d_call: .
cdr3_aa: CASSTHGLSGANVLTF
cdr3_nt: TGTGCCAGCAGTACTCACGGTCTCTCTGGGGCCAACGTCCTGACTTTC

v_call: TRBV12-3/TRBV12-4
clone_size: .
j_call: TRBJ2-3
d_call: .
cdr3_aa: CASSPRLSGSTDTQYF
cdr3_nt: TGTGCCAGCAGTCCCCGCCTAAGCGGAAGCACAGATACGCAGTATTTT

v_call: TRBV10-1
clone_size: .
j_call: TRBJ2-5
d_call: .
cdr3_aa: CASSNDVGGTETQYF
cdr3_nt: TGCGCCAGCAGTAATGACGTGGGTGGCACGGAGACCCAGTACTTC

v_call: TRBV4-1
clone_size: .
j_call: TRBJ2-3
d_call: TRBD2
cdr3_aa: CASSQDTPTSGGVADTQYF
cdr3_nt: TGCGCCAGCAGCCAAGATACTCCGACTAGCGGGGGGGTGGCAGATACGCAGTATTTT

v_call: TRBV7-8
clone_size: .
j_call: TRBJ2-3
d_call: TRBD2
cdr3_aa: CASSLVGSERSGGRTDTQYF
cdr3_nt: TGTGCCAGCAGCTTAGTAGGGAGTGAGAGGAGCGGGGGGCGCACAGATACGCAGTATTTT

v_call: TRBV7-8
clone_size: .
j_call: TRBJ2-3
d_call: .
cdr3_aa: CASIPSTGTDTQYF
cdr3_nt: TGTGCCAGCATCCCGAGTACTGGCACAGATACGCAGTATTTT

v_call: TRBV27
clone_size: few
j_call: TRBJ1-2
d_call: .
cdr3_aa: CASSSYIGYGYTF
cdr3_nt: TGTGCCAGCAGTTCTTATATTGGCTATGGCTACACCTTC

v_call: TRBV2
clone_size: .
j_call: TRBJ2-5
d_call: .
cdr3_aa: CASSPGTVRGTQYF
cdr3_nt: TGTGCCAGCAGCCCCGGGACGGTACGGGGGACCCAGTACTTC

v_call: TRBV6-1
clone_size: .
j_call: TRBJ2-2
d_call: .
cdr3_aa: CASDNTRELFF
cdr3_nt: TGTGCCAGTGATAACACCAGGGAGCTGTTTTTT

v_call: TRBV9
clone_size: .
j_call: TRBJ2-1
d_call: .
cdr3_aa: CASSVGVAQNNEQFF
cdr3_nt: TGTGCCAGCAGCGTGGGAGTAGCGCAAAACAATGAGCAGTTCTTC

v_call: TRBV4-1
clone_size: .
j_call: TRBJ2-4
d_call: .
cdr3_aa: CASSHRDGHPNANIQYF
cdr3_nt: TGCGCCAGCAGCCATCGCGACGGACACCCAAATGCGAACATTCAGTACTTC

v_call: TRBV2
clone_size: .
j_call: TRBJ2-3
d_call: TRBD1
cdr3_aa: CASSARDRISTDTQYF
cdr3_nt: TGTGCCAGCAGTGCGCGGGACAGGATAAGCACAGATACGCAGTATTTT

v_call: TRBV20-1
clone_size: .
j_call: TRBJ1-2
d_call: .
cdr3_aa: CSAAQGYTF
cdr3_nt: TGCAGTGCTGCCCAGGGCTACACCTTC

v_call: TRBV24-1
clone_size: .
j_call: TRBJ2-1
d_call: .
cdr3_aa: CATSARLYNEQFF
cdr3_nt: TGTGCCACCAGTGCACGGCTTTACAATGAGCAGTTCTTC

v_call: TRBV5-1
clone_size: .
j_call: TRBJ2-5
d_call: TRBD1
cdr3_aa: CASRTGDRTQYF
cdr3_nt: TGCGCCAGCAGGACAGGGGATCGGACCCAGTACTTC

v_call: TRBV6-5
clone_size: .
j_call: TRBJ2-3
d_call: .
cdr3_aa: CASSSYGRTDTQYF
cdr3_nt: TGTGCCAGCAGTTCTTACGGGCGGACAGATACGCAGTATTTT